This T cell receptor beta chain comes out of a study of T cells in Graves' hyperthyroidism and ophthalmopathy. Across the whole study: Peripheral blood was taken when the disease was first diagnosed, before any treatment began.

RNA transcripts served as the template for amplifying TCR beta CDR3 regions. An initial round of RT-PCR targeting the TCR CDR3 relied on the HTBI primer set. Each CDR3 protein is one row after TCRdb ran MiXCR on the multiplex PCR reads. Of hundreds of thousands of distinct CDR3 sequences listed, around 39% were seen once; the top ten hold 7.5% to 9.5%. Note on this clonotype: Its matching antigen is unknown.

Study-wide results and caveats: Ophthalmopathy got predicted by the model a median about 6.5 months before its onset. Stable hyperthyroidism was told apart from ophthalmopathy by a model built on 13 V-J features.

PBMCs came from more than 9.5 ml fresh peripheral blood. The CDR3 covers 15 residues. Trimming took off 6 bases at V and 0 bases at J, with 10 bases between the two ends. From germline, CDR1 is KGHDR and CDR2 SFDVKD. The TCR was taken from a young man with Graves' hyperthyroidism. The specimen sequenced was blood. The chain carries TRBV24-1 and TRBJ2-2, with D perhaps TRBD2 (5 bases). Here the CDR3 DNA reads TGTGCCACCAGTTCCGGGAACGCGAACACCGGGGAGCTGTTTTTT. Residues: CATSSGNANTGELFF.